The clone carrying this T cell receptor beta chain was found many times. The target antigen is unknown. As for the cDNA, it was generated by 5'RACE with 10-nucleotide random UMIs. TCRdb reprocessed the 5' RACE reads via MiXCR and lists one record per CDR3 protein. The sample includes under 90,000 distinct CDR3 sequences, 10% seen only once; the top ten take roughly 2%. These data originate in a study of neurological immune-mediated disorders. Study-wide results and limits: It was HTLV-1-associated myelopathy that showed the most TCR clonal expansion, while multiple sclerosis showed the least, falling below healthy controls.

CDR1 is MNHEY and CDR2 is SVGAGI in the germline V gene. The CDR3 is made up of 13 amino acids. The V end lost 11 bases, the J end lost 2 bases, and 14 bases lay between the germline ends. The unsorted libraries were generated from a total of 2 million PBMCs, which had been stored in RNAlater at -80 C. The source is a middle-aged man in good health. The sequenced sample was PBMCs. This chain joins TRBV6-5 and TRBJ2-3; the D gene is possibly TRBD2 (6 bases). Here the CDR3 reads CAAGAGTTDTQYF. CDR3 DNA: TGTGCCGCCGGGGCGGGGACCACAGATACGCAGTATTTT.